This T cell receptor beta chain stems from a study of blood T cell repertoires in COVID-19. For the study at large: Donors in the United States, Italy and Spain gave samples during acute or convalescent COVID-19.

Trimming took off 8 bases at V and 5 bases at J, with 12 bases between the two ends. This CDR3 is built from 12 residues. Germline V gene sequence: CDR1 SNHLY, CDR2 FYNNEI. In the original workflow: Amplification with reference gene primers provided the estimates of nucleated cell counts. The assay was immunoSEQ multiplex PCR, and TCRdb's table has in-frame clones only and misses some. The DNA was the basis for D and trimming; V, J and clone size are from that table. The sample contains some 330,000 clones, approximately 89% of which appear only once. Followed over time, Seattle patients had been enrolled while infection was active.

This chain joins TRBV2 and TRBJ2-5; D is ambiguous. The specimen was peripheral blood. The clonotype comes from a woman in her twenties or thirties with COVID-19, enrolled during active disease. The CDR3 here is CASLIGRETQYF. The CDR3 region has the DNA TGTGCCAGCCTCATCGGTCGGGAGACCCAGTACTTC.